This T cell receptor (beta chain) was recorded in a study of spatial heterogeneity in lung cancer. Across the study: Untreated early-stage non-small cell lung cancer patients, approximately 76 in total, were the donors.

Time point reported: blood at routine non-recurrence follow-up after resection. Frozen PBMC, nontumor lung or tumor provided whole RNA, which was sequenced unsorted. J gave up 2 bases and V 3 bases, and 7 bases lay outside the gene matches. The CDR3 sequence is 16 residues long. Germline assignment: CDR1 SGHTA and CDR2 FQGNSA. This clonotype was observed at least ten times. TCRdb used MiXCR to reprocess the 5' RACE reads, holding one entry per CDR3 protein. The sample includes under 150,000 distinct CDR3 sequences, over 9% seen only once; the top ten take around a sixth. The origin of this receptor is a male donor with early-stage non-small cell lung cancer. The chain joins TRBV7-2 to TRBJ2-3, with 8 bases identical to TRBD2. The specimen comprised PBMCs, sampled at follow-up. CDR3 in DNA: TGTGCCAGCAGCTTGAGGCGGGGGGCCCTCACAGATACGCAGTATTTT. Its protein is CASSLRRGALTDTQYF.